Following are 9 T cell receptor beta chains from one sample sequenced in a study of Ad26.COV2.S vaccination and SARS-CoV-2 variants. Specified treatment: over 15 received Ad26.COV2.S at low or high dose, single or two shots; 5 received placebo; per-sample allocation not given. Repertoires come from day 63 after the first vaccine or placebo injection. The assay was immunoSEQ multiplex PCR, and TCRdb's table has in-frame clones only and misses some. The data hold 350,000 to 600,000 clones, with nearly 90% observed a single time. Here the sequenced sample was peripheral blood, taken in a trial of Ad26.COV2.S vaccine versus placebo. The receptors shown here come from a person aged 18-60 years who received the Ad26.COV2.S COVID-19 vaccine or a placebo.

The chain employs TRBV7-9 and TRBJ2-1; perhaps D is TRBD1 or TRBD2 (6 bases each). Germline CDR1 is SEHNR and CDR2 is FQNEAQ (reference sequence). There are 17 residues in the CDR3. The V end lost 5 bases, the J end lost 0 bases, and 17 bases lay between the germline ends. The CDR3 nucleotides read TGTGCCAGCAGCCATTCTATAGGGGGGCGCTCCTACAATGAGCAGTTCTTC. The encoded protein is CASSHSIGGRSYNEQFF.

This chain joins TRBV30 and TRBJ2-7; 7 nucleotides match TRBD1. In germline, CDR1 is GTSNPN, CDR2 SVGIG (reference sequence). This CDR3 contains 13 residues. V lost 5 bases, J lost 9 bases, and 13 bases stayed unmatched. The CDR3 bases are TGTGCCTGGGACCCGGGACAGAACCTGGGGCAGTACTTC. Its protein product is CAWDPGQNLGQYF.

The V call is TRBV6-5, the J call TRBJ1-1, with D possibly TRBD1 on 5 matching bases. The length of the CDR3 is 11 residues. The germline CDR1 and CDR2 sequences are MNHEY and SVGAGI. V was clipped by 7 bases and J by 6 bases, with 9 bases between them. CDR3 loop: CASIRGSEAFF. CDR3 in DNA: TGTGCCAGCATAAGGGGCTCTGAAGCTTTCTTT.

The V and J genes are TRBV19 and TRBJ1-5, with TRBD1 matching over 7 bases. Germline CDR1 reads LNHDA; CDR2 reads SQIVND (reference sequence). The CDR3 is 14 residues long. With V trimmed by 5 bases and J by 5 bases, 6 bases remained unmatched. CDR3 residues: CASSGRQGDQPQHF. CDR3 bases: TGTGCCAGTAGTGGAAGACAGGGAGATCAGCCCCAGCATTTT. The variable domain in full, completed from reference TRBV19 and TRBJ1-5, reads DGGITQSPKYLFRKEGQNVTLSCEQNLNHDAMYWYRQDPGQGLRLIYYSQIVNDFQKGDIAEGYSVSREKKESFPLTVTSAQKNPTAFYLCASSGRQGDQPQHFGDGTRLSIL.

This chain joins TRBV28 and TRBJ2-3; 7 nucleotides line up with TRBD2. The germline gives CDR1 MDHEN, CDR2 SYDVKM. Unmatched junction bases numbered 11, after V lost 4 bases and J lost 4 bases. CDR3 length: 16 amino acids. The CDR3 bases are TGTGCCAGCAGTTCAACCCGGGGAGGGGAGGCAGATACGCAGTATTTT. This encodes CASSSTRGGEADTQYF.

The rearrangement joins TRBV3-1 (or the pseudogene TRBV3-2) to TRBJ2-1; 8 bases line up with TRBD2. CDR1 is LGHDT, CDR2 YNNKEL, per germline (reference sequence). V was clipped by 4 bases and J by 7 bases; unmatched bases: 6. The CDR3 length is 14 residues. CDR3: CASSRSGGGNEQFF. For the CDR3, the DNA is TGTGCCAGCAGCCGCAGCGGGGGCGGGAATGAGCAGTTCTTC.

J is TRBJ2-2 and V is TRBV19; tentatively, D is TRBD1 (7 bases). CDR1 and CDR2 from the germline V gene are LNHDA and SQIVND (reference sequence). The CDR3 extends over 15 amino acids. Trimming left V 4 bases short and J 7 bases short, with 16 bases between. The CDR3 sequence is CASSRRRQGGGELFF. Here the CDR3 DNA reads TGTGCCAGTAGTAGACGGAGACAGGGAGGCGGGGAGCTGTTTTTT.

The chain links TRBV5-4 to TRBJ1-2, with TRBD1 identical over 9 bases. CDR1 and CDR2 (germline): SGHNT, YYREEE (reference sequence). The trim removed 0 bases at V and 7 bases at J, leaving 4 bases unmatched. This CDR3 region has 14 residues. The CDR3 nucleotides read TGTGCCAGCAGCTTGGCCGGACAGGGGTTTGGCTACACCTTC. Encoded protein: CASSLAGQGFGYTF.

This clone came up once. The chain recombines TRBV9 with TRBJ2-1; perhaps TRBD2 as D (6 bases). This CDR3 has 14 amino acids. Trimming took 3 bases from V and 2 from J, leaving 9 bases between them. Germline loops: CDR1 SGDLS, CDR2 YYNGEE. CDR3: CASSDSSAYNEQFF. In DNA form, the CDR3 reads TGTGCCAGCAGCGATTCTAGCGCCTACAATGAGCAGTTCTTC. Looking up the rest from reference TRBV9 and TRBJ2-1 gives the full variable domain: DSGVTQTPKHLITATGQRVTLRCSPRSGDLSVYWYQQSLDQGLQFLIQYYNGEERAKGNILERFSAQQFPDLHSELNLSSLELGDSALYFCASSDSSAYNEQFFGPGTRLTVL.